Listed below are T cell receptor beta chains from one sample, sequenced in a study of shared clonotypes between healthy human individuals. Clones were sequenced by immunoSEQ multiplex PCR, and TCRdb holds only the in-frame ones, with some missing. Among 330,000 or so clones, more than 60% were seen once, and the ten largest hold 8.5% to 12%. Sequencing input: memory CD4+ T cells sorted from blood. These receptor sequences come from a young man in good health. The CDR3 runs from the conserved cysteine through the conserved F or W.

V gene: TRBV6-1; J gene: TRBJ1-1; CDR3 protein: CASSLGQGGTFF
V gene: TRBV18; J gene: TRBJ2-7; CDR3 protein: CASSPGTSGTRQYF
V gene: TRBV6-1; J gene: TRBJ2-5; CDR3 protein: CASSPGGLGGETQYF
V gene: TRBV5-1; J gene: TRBJ2-3; CDR3 protein: CASSPRIGGPTDTQYF
V gene: TRBV29-1; J gene: TRBJ2-1; CDR3 protein: CSVGWARSDEQFF
V gene: TRBV6-1; J gene: TRBJ1-5; CDR3 protein: CASSEALTGIQPQHF
V gene: TRBV6-6; J gene: TRBJ2-7; CDR3 protein: CASSYGRSSYEQYF
V gene: TRBV9; J gene: TRBJ1-2; CDR3 protein: CASSVELWDRGSSGRVYTF
V gene: TRBV6-1; J gene: TRBJ2-1; CDR3 protein: CASSGLAASYNEQFF
V gene: TRBV5-1; J gene: TRBJ2-3; CDR3 protein: CASSLADRAEVGQYF
V gene: TRBV18; J gene: TRBJ2-7; CDR3 protein: CASSPEWGEQYF
V gene: TRBV7-9; J gene: TRBJ2-7; CDR3 protein: CASSGDSRDEQYF
V gene: TRBV6-1; J gene: TRBJ2-6; CDR3 protein: CASVLGANVLTF
V gene: TRBV9; J gene: TRBJ2-7; CDR3 protein: CASSVAGQREQYF
V gene: TRBV27; J gene: TRBJ2-5; CDR3 protein: CASSSHSGGKTGQETQYF
V gene: TRBV5-6; J gene: TRBJ1-3; CDR3 protein: CASSPESRTTGNTIYF
V gene: TRBV6-5; J gene: TRBJ1-2; CDR3 protein: CASSSRTGGNYGYTF
V gene: TRBV19; J gene: TRBJ1-2; CDR3 protein: CASSRGVDYGYTF
V gene: TRBV5-4; J gene: TRBJ2-3; CDR3 protein: CASSSYSTDTQYF
V gene: TRBV6-5; J gene: TRBJ1-1; CDR3 protein: CASSKQGRDTEAFF
V gene: TRBV6-1; J gene: TRBJ1-5; CDR3 protein: CASSWTNSNQPQHF
V gene: TRBV4-3; J gene: TRBJ2-1; CDR3 protein: CASSQELAVYNEQFF
V gene: TRBV5-5; J gene: TRBJ2-3; CDR3 protein: CASSLASVQARADTQYF
V gene: TRBV7-2; J gene: TRBJ2-5; CDR3 protein: CASSLSPQETQYF
V gene: TRBV6-5; J gene: TRBJ1-2; CDR3 protein: CASHTPREGMIGYTF
V gene: TRBV19; J gene: TRBJ2-3; CDR3 protein: CASSLLAGASTDTQYF
V gene: TRBV20-1; J gene: TRBJ2-7; CDR3 protein: CSATPSYEQYF
V gene: TRBV18; J gene: TRBJ2-7; CDR3 protein: CASSPRLAGGPDEQYF
V gene: TRBV27; J gene: TRBJ1-2; CDR3 protein: CASSLRSPSNGYTF
V gene: TRBV7-9; J gene: TRBJ2-7; CDR3 protein: CASSSYPTSGEWAYEQYF
V gene: TRBV18; J gene: TRBJ2-7; CDR3 protein: CASSPLGASGSYEQYF
V gene: TRBV5-1; J gene: TRBJ1-2; CDR3 protein: CASSLDHSVIYGYTF
V gene: TRBV10-3; J gene: TRBJ2-2; CDR3 protein: CAISEVTSGSGTGELFF
V gene: TRBV6-1; J gene: TRBJ1-1; CDR3 protein: CASSRSGLSNTEAFF
V gene: TRBV11-2; J gene: TRBJ2-5; CDR3 protein: CASSLRGGAEGTQYF
V gene: TRBV5-1; J gene: TRBJ1-1; CDR3 protein: CASSFSGLNTEAFF
V gene: TRBV14; J gene: TRBJ1-2; CDR3 protein: CASSQERAGYGYTF